This T cell receptor (beta chain) was identified in a study of beta chain features in type 1 diabetes. Broader study findings: VDJ junctions from patients with type 1 diabetes contained fewer insertions and more deletions. Comparison showed that naive, central memory and Treg TCRB repertoires appeared more similar among patients than among healthy donors. A moderate, significant TCRB CDR3 shortening appeared in type 1 diabetes across four CD4+ subsets.

The study reverse transcribed the entire isolated RNA, so it sequenced expressed TCRB transcripts. The protocol was immunoSEQ multiplex PCR, while the TCRdb copy is restricted to in-frame clones and leaves out a portion. The sample lists 500,000 to 800,000 clones, 12% seen once, with 0.09% to 0.15% in the top ten. CDR3 length: 12 amino acids. The germline V and J ends were trimmed by 3 bases and 5 bases, with 7 bases remaining between them. Germline values: CDR1 SEHNR, CDR2 FQNEAQ (reference sequence). As for this clone: Its antigen remains unknown. This specimen includes other DNA sequences encoding the same CDR3.

Purity exceeded 98% in all sorted populations. The specimen was naive CD4+ T cells from blood. This TCR was recovered from a man under 40 with type 1 diabetes. The chain combines TRBV7-9 with TRBJ2-5; D gene uncertain. CDR3 residues: CASSLLLETQYF. The DNA for the CDR3 is TGTGCCAGCAGCTTGTTACTGGAGACCCAGTACTTC.